Presented here are 25 T cell receptor beta chains from one specimen sequenced in a study of graft-versus-host responses after intestinal transplantation. TCRdb's table, derived via immunoSEQ multiplex PCR, lists solely in-frame clones and lacks some. The sample has about 120,000 clones, more than 80% seen once. These receptors are not linked to any known antigen. The starting material was unstimulated CD4+ T cells sorted from spleen or lymph node cells, obtained before transplant. The origin of the receptors is a human donor who was the organ donor for an intestinal transplant.

The chain joins TRBV6-1 to TRBJ2-7, with a weak D call TRBD1 (6 bases). Germline CDR1 and CDR2: MNHNS and SASEGT. V shed 7 bases and J shed 0 bases, with 13 bases lying between them. CDR3 length equals 14 residues. The CDR3 DNA reads as TGTGCCAGCACCGCCGGGACATACTCCTACGAGCAGTACTTC. Translation gives CASTAGTYSYEQYF.

This chain joins TRBV28 and TRBJ2-5; D is undetermined. The CDR3 totals 11 residues. The V gene's germline CDR1 is MDHEN and CDR2 SYDVKM. V lost 1 base and J 11 bases, leaving 8 bases between the germline ends. CDR3 in DNA: TGTGCCAGCAGTTTATCCGCGGCTCAGTACTTC. Its protein is CASSLSAAQYF.

This clone is a singleton in its sample. The chain has TRBV7-2 and TRBJ2-5; D gene uncertain. CDR3 length: 13 amino acids. Trimming removed 3 bases from V and 3 bases from J, with 8 bases in between. Germline V lookup: CDR1 SGHTA, CDR2 FQGNSA. The CDR3 sequence is CASSLSLEETQYF. The CDR3 region has the DNA TGTGCCAGCAGCTTGAGTTTAGAAGAGACCCAGTACTTC.

The chain uses TRBV1 and TRBJ1-5; TRBD1 is the table's D call and was not checked against the DNA. TRBV1 is a documented pseudogene. This CDR3 contains 16 residues. The CDR3 bases are TGCACCAGCAGCCAAGCGAACAGGGGGAGCGATCAGCCCCAGCATTTT. Residues: CTSSQANRGSDQPQHF.

In DNA form, the CDR3 reads TGTGCCAGCAGCCTGGACAGGTCCTCTGGAAACACCATATATTTT. Residues: CASSLDRSSGNTIYF. The V and J genes are TRBV7-9 and TRBJ1-3; 7 nucleotides line up with TRBD1. Trimming cost V 5 bases and J 0 bases; bases outside gene matches: 4. Germline V lookup: CDR1 SEHNR, CDR2 FQNEAQ (reference sequence). This CDR3 comprises 15 residues. Using reference TRBV7-9 and TRBJ1-3 for the parts outside the CDR3, the full variable domain is DTGVSQNPRHKITKRGQNVTFRCDPISEHNRLYWYRQTLGQGPEFLTYFQNEAQLEKSRLLSDRFSAERPKGSFSTLEIQRTEQGDSAMYLCASSLDRSSGNTIYFGEGSWLTVV.

The rearrangement joins TRBV5-1 to TRBJ2-3, with 7 bases matching TRBD1. This CDR3 has 14 residues. CDR1 and CDR2 from the germline V gene are SGHRS and YFSETQ. With 4 bases clipped from V and 2 bases from J, the junction kept 4 bases outside the gene matches. The CDR3 DNA follows: TGCGCCAGCAGCATACAGGGGAACACAGATACGCAGTATTTT. Protein: CASSIQGNTDTQYF.

This rearrangement joins TRBV11-2 to TRBJ2-5, with D possibly TRBD1 on 5 matching bases. This CDR3 is 14 amino acids long. With 3 bases removed from V and 1 base from J, the gap between germline ends came to 9 bases. Germline V gives CDR1 SGHAT, CDR2 FQNNGV. In nucleotides, the CDR3 is TGTGCCAGCAGCTTTCAGGGATTCCAAGAGACCCAGTACTTC. Its protein is CASSFQGFQETQYF.

The chain links TRBV10-3 to TRBJ2-7, with a weak D call TRBD2 (5 bases). In germline, CDR1 is ENHRY, CDR2 SYGVKD. V lost 3 bases to trimming and J lost 6 bases, with 15 bases between them. The CDR3 consists of 14 residues. The CDR3 reads CAISEQLGSGEQYF. The CDR3, as DNA: TGTGCCATCAGTGAACAGTTAGGAAGCGGCGAGCAGTACTTC.

The chain joins TRBV6-1 to TRBJ1-1; D gene ambiguous. Germline CDR1 is MNHNS and CDR2 is SASEGT. The CDR3 is made up of 11 amino acids. V was cut by 4 bases and J by 7 bases, with 7 bases left in between. The CDR3 here is CASSARSEAFF. The CDR3, as DNA: TGTGCCAGCAGTGCCCGGAGTGAAGCTTTCTTT.

For the CDR3, the DNA is TGCAGTGCTAGTTCTAGCAGGGAGCAGTACTTC. Translated: CSASSSREQYF. The chain links TRBV20-1 to TRBJ2-7, with D maybe TRBD2 (5 bases). Germline V gene lookup returns CDR1 DFQATT and CDR2 SNEGSKA (reference sequence). The CDR3 totals 11 residues. V was trimmed by 3 bases and J by 7 bases, leaving 10 bases between them.

CDR3 residues: CASSHEEIDTQYF. The CDR3 DNA sequence: TGTGCCAGCAGCCATGAGGAGATAGATACGCAGTATTTT. V and J are TRBV5-6 and TRBJ2-3; D gene ambiguous. V gave up 4 bases and J gave up 5 bases, with 11 bases separating them. Germline-derived CDR1 and CDR2 are SGHDT and YYEEEE. This CDR3 has 13 amino acids.

The CDR3 reads CASSINRDSKRYEQYF. DNA for the CDR3: TGTGCCAGTAGTATTAATCGGGACAGTAAACGCTACGAGCAGTACTTC. The chain links TRBV19 to TRBJ2-7; the match to TRBD1 covers 7 bases. The CDR3 length is 16 residues. Trimming cost V 3 bases and J 3 bases; bases outside gene matches: 11. Germline V gene sequence: CDR1 LNHDA, CDR2 SQIVND (reference sequence).

The chain uses TRBV6-5 and TRBJ2-1; a weak D match, TRBD2 (5 bases). The V end lost 6 bases, the J end lost 0 bases, and 12 bases lay between the germline ends. The CDR3 loop spans 15 amino acids. Germline values: CDR1 MNHEY, CDR2 SVGAGI. The CDR3 region is CASRTIRSSYNEQFF. The CDR3 coding sequence is TGTGCCAGCAGGACTATCCGGAGCTCCTACAATGAGCAGTTCTTC.

This rearrangement joins TRBV6-5 to TRBJ2-7, with D possibly matching TRBD1 (6 bases). Germline lookup yields CDR1 MNHEY and CDR2 SVGAGI. Trimming shortened V by 1 base and J by 0 bases, and 10 bases separated the two germline ends. This CDR3 has 15 residues. Here the CDR3 DNA reads TGTGCCAGCAGTTACTGGCAGGGGCCCTCCTACGAGCAGTACTTC. The encoded protein is CASSYWQGPSYEQYF.

The chain carries TRBV18 and TRBJ2-1, with D uncertain. Germline values: CDR1 KGHSH, CDR2 LQKENI. Trimming took off 3 bases at V and 6 bases at J, with 12 bases between the two ends. This CDR3 region has 14 residues. CDR3 in amino acids: CASSPSEQFNEQFF. The CDR3 DNA reads TGTGCCAGCTCACCGAGTGAGCAATTCAATGAGCAGTTCTTC. The full variable domain, its missing parts supplied by reference TRBV18 and TRBJ2-1, is NAGVMQNPRHLVRRRGQEARLRCSPMKGHSHVYWYRQLPEEGLKFMVYLQKENIIDESGMPKERFSAEFPKEGPSILRIQQVVRGDSAAYFCASSPSEQFNEQFFGPGTRLTVL.

This sequence joins TRBV7-2 and TRBJ1-2, with unresolved D. Germline-derived CDR1 and CDR2 are SGHTA and FQGNSA. Between the trimmed V and J ends, which lost 2 bases and 8 bases, there was a span of 12 bases. This CDR3 is built from 13 residues. The CDR3 loop is CASSLFSGGGYTF. CDR3 in DNA: TGTGCCAGCAGCTTATTTTCGGGCGGAGGCTACACCTTC.

This chain joins TRBV6-1 and TRBJ2-5; 8 bases match TRBD1. The CDR3 covers 13 residues. CDR1 is MNHNS and CDR2 is SASEGT in the germline V gene. After removal of 6 bases from V and 4 bases from J, the junction contained 4 bases not matched to a gene. This CDR3 reads CASRGQGVETQYF. The CDR3 DNA sequence: TGTGCCAGCAGAGGACAGGGCGTAGAGACCCAGTACTTC.

Only a few counts were recorded for this clone. This chain joins TRBV9 and TRBJ2-3; D ambiguous. Trimming pared 0 bases from V and 2 bases from J, leaving 13 bases between. CDR1 is SGDLS, CDR2 YYNGEE, per germline. This CDR3 spans 16 amino acids. The CDR3 DNA reads TGTGCCAGCAGCGTAGCTAGTCTATCATACACAGATACGCAGTATTTT. This translates into CASSVASLSYTDTQYF.

This clone was observed once. The chain uses TRBV5-1 and TRBJ1-3; no reliable D call. The CDR3 is 12 amino acids. Trimming cost V 4 bases and J 5 bases, with 7 bases left between them. Germline lookup yields CDR1 SGHRS and CDR2 YFSETQ. CDR3 sequence (DNA): TGCGCCAGCAGCGGCACCAGAAACACCATATATTTT. Translated, it gives CASSGTRNTIYF.

The chain couples TRBV19 to TRBJ1-5; no reliable D call. Germline assignment: CDR1 LNHDA and CDR2 SQIVND (reference sequence). This CDR3 contains 15 residues. Deletions cut 2 bases from V and 3 bases from J, with 11 bases between. Here the CDR3 DNA reads TGTGCCAGTAGTATAAGTCCGGCTTTCAATCAGCCCCAGCATTTT. Residues: CASSISPAFNQPQHF.

The chain has TRBV28 and TRBJ2-1; 7 bases match TRBD2. Germline trimming cut 7 bases from V and 3 bases from J; bases unmatched to any gene: 9. Germline CDR1 and CDR2: MDHEN and SYDVKM. The CDR3 contains 15 residues. In DNA form, the CDR3 reads TGTGCCAGCAAATCGGCGGGAGTGGTCTACAATGAGCAGTTCTTC. Protein: CASKSAGVVYNEQFF.

The chain recombines TRBV11-2 with TRBJ2-6; D perhaps matches TRBD1 (6 bases). The V end was cut by 5 bases, the J end by 1 base, with 18 bases between. CDR3 length equals 18 residues. Germline lookup yields CDR1 SGHAT and CDR2 FQNNGV. As DNA, the CDR3 is TGTGCCAGCAGCCCAATCCAGGGGATAGGTTCTGGGGCCAACGTCCTGACTTTC. Translated, it gives CASSPIQGIGSGANVLTF. The full variable domain, its missing parts supplied by reference TRBV11-2 and TRBJ2-6, is EAGVAQSPRYKIIEKRQSVAFWCNPISGHATLYWYQQILGQGPKLLIQFQNNGVVDDSQLPKDRFSAERLKGVDSTLKIQPAKLEDSAVYLCASSPIQGIGSGANVLTFGAGSRLTVL.

This rearrangement joins TRBV6-5 to TRBJ2-1; possibly TRBD2 for D (6 bases). CDR3 length: 14 residues. Germline V lookup: CDR1 MNHEY, CDR2 SVGAGI. Trimming left V 11 bases short and J 3 bases short, with 17 bases between. The CDR3 reads CAAGPIDFYNEQFF. As DNA, the CDR3 is TGTGCCGCGGGACCAATAGACTTCTACAATGAGCAGTTCTTC.

The V call is TRBV11-2, the J call TRBJ1-1, with D possibly being TRBD1 (6 bases). The CDR3 contains 14 residues. Germline values: CDR1 SGHAT, CDR2 FQNNGV. Trimming removed 2 bases from V and 5 bases from J, with 12 bases in between. CDR3 coding DNA: TGTGCCAGCAGCTTAAGGCAGGGGAAAACTGAAGCTTTCTTT. Protein product: CASSLRQGKTEAFF.

The rearrangement joins TRBV5-1 to TRBJ2-7; D call uncertain. Germline V gene data show CDR1 as SGHRS and CDR2 as YFSETQ. Trimming took off 0 bases at V and 2 bases at J, with 6 bases between the two ends. The CDR3 consists of 13 residues. In nucleotides, the CDR3 is TGCGCCAGCAGCTTGGCTCTAGCCTACGAGCAGTACTTC. It specifies CASSLALAYEQYF.